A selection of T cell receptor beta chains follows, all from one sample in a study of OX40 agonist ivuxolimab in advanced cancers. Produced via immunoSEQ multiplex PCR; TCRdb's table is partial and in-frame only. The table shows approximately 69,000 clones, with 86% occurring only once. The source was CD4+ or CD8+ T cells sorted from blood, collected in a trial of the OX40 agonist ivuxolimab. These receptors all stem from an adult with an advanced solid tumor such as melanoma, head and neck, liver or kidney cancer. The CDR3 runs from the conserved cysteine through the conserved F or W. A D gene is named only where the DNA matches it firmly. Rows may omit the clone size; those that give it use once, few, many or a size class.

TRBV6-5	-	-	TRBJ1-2	TGTGCCAGCAGTCCGAGAAGGGGCTACACCTTC	CASSPRRGYTF
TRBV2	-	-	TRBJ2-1	TGTGCCAGCAGTGGACTACGGGTTGAGCAGTTCTTC	CASSGLRVEQFF
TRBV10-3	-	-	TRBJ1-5	TGTGCCATCGCCGAGGCGATAGGGTATGGGGATCAGCCCCAGCATTTT	CAIAEAIGYGDQPQHF
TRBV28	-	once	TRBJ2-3	-	CASSFLESGADTQYF
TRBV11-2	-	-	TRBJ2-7	TGTGCCAGCAGCCCGGCAGGGGCCGCTACCTACGAGCAGTACTTC	CASSPAGAATYEQYF
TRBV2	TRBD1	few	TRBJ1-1	TGTGCCAGCAGCCGGGACAGGGTAGACACTGAAGCTTTCTTT	CASSRDRVDTEAFF
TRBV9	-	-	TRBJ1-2	TGTGCCAGCAGCGTAGACCTCGCAGCTAACTATGGCTACACCTTC	CASSVDLAANYGYTF
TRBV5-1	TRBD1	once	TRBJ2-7	TGCGCCAGCAAAGGGGGCAGGTCCTACGAGCAGTACTTC	CASKGGRSYEQYF
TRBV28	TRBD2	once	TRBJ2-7	TGTGCCAGCAGTTTGACTAGCGGGAATACCTACGAGCAGTACTTC	CASSLTSGNTYEQYF
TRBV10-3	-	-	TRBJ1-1	TGTGCCATCCAGGCAGGGACTGGAACTGAAGCTTTCTTT	CAIQAGTGTEAFF
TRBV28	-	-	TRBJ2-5	TGTGCCAGCAGTTTAGTAGGGGTTGAGACCCAGTACTTC	CASSLVGVETQYF
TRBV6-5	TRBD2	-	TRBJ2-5	TGTGCCAGCAGTTGGGGGGGTGGGGAGACCCAGTACTTC	CASSWGGGETQYF
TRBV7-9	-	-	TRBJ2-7	TGTGCCAGCAGTCAAAGCTCCTACGAGCAGTACTTC	CASSQSSYEQYF
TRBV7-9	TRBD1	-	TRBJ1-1	TGTGCCAGCAGCCGACAGGGGGCCCAAGCTTTCTTT	CASSRQGAQAFF
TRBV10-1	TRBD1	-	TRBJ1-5	TGCGCCAGCACTGCACCCCAATCGTCTTGCCGGGACAGGGGGCGAGGTTGTAATCAGCCCCAGCATTTT	CASTAPQSSCRDRGRGCNQPQHF
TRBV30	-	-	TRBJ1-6	TGTGCCTGGAGTGTACTGGGGGGTAATTCACCCCTCCACTTT	CAWSVLGGNSPLHF
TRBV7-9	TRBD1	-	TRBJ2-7	TGTGCCAGCAGCGGACAGGGGGGAATCTACGAGCAGTACTTC	CASSGQGGIYEQYF
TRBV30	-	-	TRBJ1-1	TGTGCCTCCCTTACGGGGTGGAACACTGAAGCTTTCTTT	CASLTGWNTEAFF
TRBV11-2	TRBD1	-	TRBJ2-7	TGTGCCAGCAGCTTAGAGACAGGGGGCAATCCCTACGAGCAGTACTTC	CASSLETGGNPYEQYF
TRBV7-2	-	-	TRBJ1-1	TGTGCCAGCAGCCCCCACTCCCAGGACACTGAAGCTTTCTTT	CASSPHSQDTEAFF
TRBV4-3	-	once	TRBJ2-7	TGCGCCAGCAGCCAAGATCTGGGCGGATACTACGAGCAGTACTTC	CASSQDLGGYYEQYF
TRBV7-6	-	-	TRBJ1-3	TGTGCCAGCACCCCGGTGCAGGGAAACACCATATATTTT	CASTPVQGNTIYF
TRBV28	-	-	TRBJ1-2	TGTGCCAGCAGTTTATCAGCTAACTATGGCTACACCTTC	CASSLSANYGYTF
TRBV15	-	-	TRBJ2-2	TGTGCCACCAGCAGGGGACTCCCGGGCACCGGGGAGCTGTTTTTT	CATSRGLPGTGELFF
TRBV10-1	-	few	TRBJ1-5	TGCGCCAGCAGTGCAGGGCACAATCAGCCCCAGCATTTT	CASSAGHNQPQHF
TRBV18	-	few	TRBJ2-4	TGTGCCAGCTCCAGCGGCAACAAAAACATTCAGTACTTC	CASSSGNKNIQYF
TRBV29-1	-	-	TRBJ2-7	TGCAGCGTTGAGGGGGAAGGGAACCACGAGCAGTACTTC	CSVEGEGNHEQYF
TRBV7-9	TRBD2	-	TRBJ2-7	TGTGCCAGCAGCTGGGGGACTAGCGGGAGCGGGGAGCAGTACTTC	CASSWGTSGSGEQYF
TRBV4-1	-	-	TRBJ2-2	TGCGCCAGCAGCCAAGCCGGCGGTTGGGCCAACACCGGGGAGCTGTTTTTT	CASSQAGGWANTGELFF
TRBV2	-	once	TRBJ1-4	TGTGCCAGCAGTGATCGGACAGTTGGGGGAGAAAAACTGTTTTTT	CASSDRTVGGEKLFF
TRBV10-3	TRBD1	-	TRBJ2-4	TGTGCCATCAGTGAAGCCGGGACAGGGGAAGACATTCAGTACTTC	CAISEAGTGEDIQYF
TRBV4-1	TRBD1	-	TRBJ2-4	TGCGCCAGCAGCCAAGGGCCCGGACAGGGGAAAAACATTCAGTACTTC	CASSQGPGQGKNIQYF
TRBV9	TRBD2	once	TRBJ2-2	TGTGCCAGCAGCGCGAGCGGGAGGGCCGACACCGGGGAGCTGTTTTTT	CASSASGRADTGELFF
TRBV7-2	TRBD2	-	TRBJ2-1	TGTGCCAGCGGAGTGAGACTAGCTCCGTTCTTC	CASGVRLAPFF
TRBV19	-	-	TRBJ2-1	TGTGCCAGTAGTATACAGGGAGGCGGCTCCTACAATGAGCAGTTCTTC	CASSIQGGGSYNEQFF
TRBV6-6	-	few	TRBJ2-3	TGTGCCAGCAGTTACCCTAGGACAGATACGCAGTATTTT	CASSYPRTDTQYF
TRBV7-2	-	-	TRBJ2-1	TGTGCCAGCGCCTATAGGGTTTACAATGAGCAGTTCTTC	CASAYRVYNEQFF
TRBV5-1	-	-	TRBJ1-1	TGCGCCAGCAGCCCACTGTTGAGACAGAACACTGAAGCTTTCTTT	CASSPLLRQNTEAFF
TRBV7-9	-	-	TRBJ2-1	TGTGCCAGCAGCTTAAGTTCGAGCGGTGGTAATGAGCAGTTCTTC	CASSLSSSGGNEQFF
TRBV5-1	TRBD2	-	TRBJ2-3	TGCGCCAGCAGTACCGGGACTAGCGCAGGGCCAGATACGCAGTATTTT	CASSTGTSAGPDTQYF
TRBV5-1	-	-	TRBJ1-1	TGCGCCAGCAGCGCCGATTTGGGCACTGAAGCTTTCTTT	CASSADLGTEAFF
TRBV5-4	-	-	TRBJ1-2	TGTGCCAGCAGCTTGGATCTGGGGCAGCCCTATGGCTACACCTTC	CASSLDLGQPYGYTF
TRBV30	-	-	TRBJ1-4	TGTGCCTGGAGTTTGGGCAACGGGAGGGAAAAACTGTTTTTT	CAWSLGNGREKLFF
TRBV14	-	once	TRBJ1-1	TGTGCCAGCAGATTAACCGGGACGAACACTGAAGCTTTCTTT	CASRLTGTNTEAFF
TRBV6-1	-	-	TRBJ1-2	TGTGCCAGCAGCAGGACAGCCATCTATGGCTACACCTTC	CASSRTAIYGYTF
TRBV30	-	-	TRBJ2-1	TGTGCCTGGGGCTCAGGAGGTGAGCAGTTCTTC	CAWGSGGEQFF
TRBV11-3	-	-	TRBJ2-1	TGTGCCAGCAGCTCCCGAGGTGAGCAGTTCTTC	CASSSRGEQFF
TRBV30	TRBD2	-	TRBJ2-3	TGTGCCTGGAGTCCACCGCTCAAGCGGGAAAGCACAGATACGCAGTATTTT	CAWSPPLKRESTDTQYF
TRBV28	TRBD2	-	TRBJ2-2	TGTGCCAGCAGTTTTGGCGGGAGGGGGTACGGGGAGCTGTTTTTT	CASSFGGRGYGELFF
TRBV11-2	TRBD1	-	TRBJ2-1	TGTGCCAGCAGCTTACAGGCCCTCACAGGGGGCGTGGATGAGCAGTTCTTC	CASSLQALTGGVDEQFF
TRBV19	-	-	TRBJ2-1	TGTGCCAGTAGTAGATTCTCCTACAATGAGCAGTTCTTC	CASSRFSYNEQFF